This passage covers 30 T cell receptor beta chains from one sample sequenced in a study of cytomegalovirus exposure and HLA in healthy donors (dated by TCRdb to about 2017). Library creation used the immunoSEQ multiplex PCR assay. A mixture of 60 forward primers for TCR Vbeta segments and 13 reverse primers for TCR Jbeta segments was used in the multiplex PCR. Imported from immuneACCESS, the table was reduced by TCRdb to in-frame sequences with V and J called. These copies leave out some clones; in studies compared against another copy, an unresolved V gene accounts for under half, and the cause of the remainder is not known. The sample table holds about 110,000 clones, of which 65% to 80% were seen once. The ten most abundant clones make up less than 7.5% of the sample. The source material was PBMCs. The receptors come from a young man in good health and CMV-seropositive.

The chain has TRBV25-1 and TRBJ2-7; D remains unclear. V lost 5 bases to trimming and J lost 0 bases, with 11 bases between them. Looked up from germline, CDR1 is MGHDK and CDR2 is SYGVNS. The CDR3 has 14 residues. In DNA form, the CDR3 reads TGTGCCAGCAGTCCGCGGCGCACCTCCTACGAGCAGTACTTC. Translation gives CASSPRRTSYEQYF.

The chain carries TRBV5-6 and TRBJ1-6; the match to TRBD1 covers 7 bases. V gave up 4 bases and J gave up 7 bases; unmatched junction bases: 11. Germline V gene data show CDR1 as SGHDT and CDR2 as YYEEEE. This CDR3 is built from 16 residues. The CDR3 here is CASSKPGQLRNSPLHF. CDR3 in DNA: TGTGCCAGCAGCAAACCGGGACAGTTGAGGAATTCACCCCTCCACTTT.

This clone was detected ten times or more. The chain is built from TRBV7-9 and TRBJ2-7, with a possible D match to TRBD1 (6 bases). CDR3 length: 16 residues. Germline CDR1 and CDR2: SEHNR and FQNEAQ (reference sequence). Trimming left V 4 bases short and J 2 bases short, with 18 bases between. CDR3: CASSSMRGHLAYEQYF. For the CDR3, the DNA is TGTGCCAGCAGCTCTATGAGGGGACACCTCGCCTACGAGCAGTACTTC.

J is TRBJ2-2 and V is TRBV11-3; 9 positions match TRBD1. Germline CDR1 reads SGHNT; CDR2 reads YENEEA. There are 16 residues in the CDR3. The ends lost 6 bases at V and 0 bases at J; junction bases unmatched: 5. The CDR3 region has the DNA TGTGCCAGCAGAGCCGGGACAGGGACGAACACCGGGGAGCTGTTTTTT. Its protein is CASRAGTGTNTGELFF.

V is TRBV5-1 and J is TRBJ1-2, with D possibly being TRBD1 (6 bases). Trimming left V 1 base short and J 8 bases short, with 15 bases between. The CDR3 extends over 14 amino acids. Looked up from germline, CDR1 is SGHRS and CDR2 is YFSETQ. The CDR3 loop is CASSLSSRGSGYTF. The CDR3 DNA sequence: TGCGCCAGCAGCTTGTCGTCCAGGGGTAGCGGCTACACCTTC. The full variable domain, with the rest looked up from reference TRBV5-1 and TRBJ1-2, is KAGVTQTPRYLIKTRGQQVTLSCSPISGHRSVSWYQQTPGQGLQFLFEYFSETQRNKGNFPGRFSGRQFSNSRSEMNVSTLELGDSALYLCASSLSSRGSGYTFGSGTRLTVV.

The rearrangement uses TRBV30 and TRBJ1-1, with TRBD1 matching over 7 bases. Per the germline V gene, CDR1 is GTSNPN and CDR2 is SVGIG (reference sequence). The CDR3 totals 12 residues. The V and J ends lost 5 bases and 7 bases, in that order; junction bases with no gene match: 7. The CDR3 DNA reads TGTGCCTGGGACAGGGATTCTGGTGAAGCTTTCTTT. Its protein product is CAWDRDSGEAFF.

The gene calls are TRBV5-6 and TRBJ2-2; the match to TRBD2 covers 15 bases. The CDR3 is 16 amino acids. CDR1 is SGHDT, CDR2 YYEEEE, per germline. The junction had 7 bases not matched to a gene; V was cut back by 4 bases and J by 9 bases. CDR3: CASSPGLAGGPRELFF. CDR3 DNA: TGTGCCAGCAGCCCCGGACTAGCGGGGGGGCCTCGGGAGCTGTTTTTT.

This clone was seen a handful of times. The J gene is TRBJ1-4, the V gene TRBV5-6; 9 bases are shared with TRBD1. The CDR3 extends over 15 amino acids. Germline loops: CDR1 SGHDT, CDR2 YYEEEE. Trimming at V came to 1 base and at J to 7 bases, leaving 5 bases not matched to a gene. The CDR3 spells CASSLIQGAGEKLFF. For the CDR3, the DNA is TGTGCCAGCAGCTTGATACAGGGGGCGGGTGAAAAACTGTTTTTT.

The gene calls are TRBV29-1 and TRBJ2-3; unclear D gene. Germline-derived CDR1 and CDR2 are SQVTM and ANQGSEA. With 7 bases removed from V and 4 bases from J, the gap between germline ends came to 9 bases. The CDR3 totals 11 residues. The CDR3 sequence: CSAYHPDTQYF. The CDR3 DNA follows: TGCAGCGCCTACCACCCAGATACGCAGTATTTT.

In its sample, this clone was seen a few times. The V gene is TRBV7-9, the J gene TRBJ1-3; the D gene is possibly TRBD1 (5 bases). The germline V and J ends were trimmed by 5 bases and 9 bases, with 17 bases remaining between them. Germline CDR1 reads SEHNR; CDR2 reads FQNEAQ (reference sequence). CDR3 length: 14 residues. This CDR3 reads CASSHTQTGGTIYF. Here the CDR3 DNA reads TGTGCCAGCAGCCATACACAAACAGGTGGCACCATATATTTT.

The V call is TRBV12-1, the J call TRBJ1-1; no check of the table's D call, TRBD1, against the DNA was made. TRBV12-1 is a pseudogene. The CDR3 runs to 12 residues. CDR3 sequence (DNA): TGTGCCAGCAGCTGGACAGGGACCGAAGCTTTCTTT. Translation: CASSWTGTEAFF.

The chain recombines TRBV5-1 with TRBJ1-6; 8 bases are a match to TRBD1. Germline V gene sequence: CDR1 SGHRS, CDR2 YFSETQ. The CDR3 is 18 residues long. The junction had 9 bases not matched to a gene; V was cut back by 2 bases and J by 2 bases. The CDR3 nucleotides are TGCGCCAGCAGCTTCCAGGACAGGGCCACCGCCTATAATTCACCCCTCCACTTT. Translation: CASSFQDRATAYNSPLHF.

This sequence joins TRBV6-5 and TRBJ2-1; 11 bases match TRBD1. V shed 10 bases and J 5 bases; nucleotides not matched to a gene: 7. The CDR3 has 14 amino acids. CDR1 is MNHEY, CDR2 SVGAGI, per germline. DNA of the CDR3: TGTGCCACTGGGACAGGGGGGCATAACAATGAGCAGTTCTTC. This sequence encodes CATGTGGHNNEQFF.

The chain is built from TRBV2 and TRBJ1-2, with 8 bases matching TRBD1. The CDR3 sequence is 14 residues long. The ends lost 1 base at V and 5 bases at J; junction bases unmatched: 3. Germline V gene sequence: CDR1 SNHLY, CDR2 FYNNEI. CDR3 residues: CASSEGTGWYGYTF. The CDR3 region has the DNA TGTGCCAGCAGTGAAGGGACAGGGTGGTATGGCTACACCTTC.

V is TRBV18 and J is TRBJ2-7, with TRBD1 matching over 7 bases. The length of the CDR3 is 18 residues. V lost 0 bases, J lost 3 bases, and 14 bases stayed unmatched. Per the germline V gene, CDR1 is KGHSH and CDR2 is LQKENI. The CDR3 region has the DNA TGTGCCAGCTCACCACCAGGCGAGACAGGGATTCGAAGCTACGAGCAGTACTTC. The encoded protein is CASSPPGETGIRSYEQYF.

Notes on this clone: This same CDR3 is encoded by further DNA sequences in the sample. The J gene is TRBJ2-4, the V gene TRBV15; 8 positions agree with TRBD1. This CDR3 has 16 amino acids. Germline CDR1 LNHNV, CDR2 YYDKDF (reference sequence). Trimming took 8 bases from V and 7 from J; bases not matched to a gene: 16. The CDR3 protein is CATSTPRQGRMNIQYF. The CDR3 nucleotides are TGTGCCACCTCAACCCCCCGACAGGGGAGGATGAACATTCAGTACTTC.

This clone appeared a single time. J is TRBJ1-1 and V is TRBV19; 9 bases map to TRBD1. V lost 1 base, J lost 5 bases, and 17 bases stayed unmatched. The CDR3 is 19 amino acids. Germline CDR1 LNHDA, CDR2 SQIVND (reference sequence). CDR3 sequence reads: CASSIAPVDRGFLETEAFF. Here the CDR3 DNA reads TGTGCCAGTAGTATAGCCCCGGTGGACAGGGGATTCTTGGAGACTGAAGCTTTCTTT.

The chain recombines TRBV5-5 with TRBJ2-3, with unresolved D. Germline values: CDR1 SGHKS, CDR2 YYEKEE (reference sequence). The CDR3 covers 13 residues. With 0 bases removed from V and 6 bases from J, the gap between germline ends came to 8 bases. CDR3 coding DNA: TGTGCCAGCAGCTTGGCCCCTTTCGATACGCAGTATTTT. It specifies CASSLAPFDTQYF.

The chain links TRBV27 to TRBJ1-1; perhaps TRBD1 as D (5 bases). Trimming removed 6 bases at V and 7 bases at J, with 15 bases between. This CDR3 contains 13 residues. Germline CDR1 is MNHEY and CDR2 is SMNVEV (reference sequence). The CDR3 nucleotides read TGTGCCAGCAGCTTCATAGCGGGGGATGAAGCTTTCTTT. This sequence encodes CASSFIAGDEAFF.

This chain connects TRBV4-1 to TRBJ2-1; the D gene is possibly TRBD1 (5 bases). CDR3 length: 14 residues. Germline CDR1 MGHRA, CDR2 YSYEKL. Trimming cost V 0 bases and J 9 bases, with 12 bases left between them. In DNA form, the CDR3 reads TGCGCCAGCAGCCAAGATCGAAGGGGATCTGAGCAGTTCTTC. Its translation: CASSQDRRGSEQFF.

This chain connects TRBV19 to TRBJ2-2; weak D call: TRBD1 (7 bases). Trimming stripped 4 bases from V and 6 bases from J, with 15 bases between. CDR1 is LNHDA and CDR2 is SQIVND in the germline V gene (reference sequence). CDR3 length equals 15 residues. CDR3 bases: TGTGCCAGTAGTACTCTTGGAGGGGGCCCCGGGGAGCTGTTTTTT. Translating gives CASSTLGGGPGELFF.

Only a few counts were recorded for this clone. CDR3 residues: CASSQEQGFTEAFF. The CDR3 DNA sequence: TGCGCCAGCAGCCAAGAACAGGGTTTCACTGAAGCTTTCTTT. This chain links TRBV4-1 with TRBJ1-1; tentative D call: TRBD1 (6 bases). Per the germline V gene, CDR1 is MGHRA and CDR2 is YSYEKL. V was shortened by 0 bases and J by 4 bases, with 9 bases between the two germline ends. CDR3 length: 14 amino acids.

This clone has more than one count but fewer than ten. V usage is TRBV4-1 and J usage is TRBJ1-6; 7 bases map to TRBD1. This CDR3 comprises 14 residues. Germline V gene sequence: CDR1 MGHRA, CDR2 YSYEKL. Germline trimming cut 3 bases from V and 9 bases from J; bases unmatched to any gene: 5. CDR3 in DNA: TGCGCCAGCAGCCACTACAGGGGTAGTTCACCCCTCCACTTT. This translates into CASSHYRGSSPLHF.

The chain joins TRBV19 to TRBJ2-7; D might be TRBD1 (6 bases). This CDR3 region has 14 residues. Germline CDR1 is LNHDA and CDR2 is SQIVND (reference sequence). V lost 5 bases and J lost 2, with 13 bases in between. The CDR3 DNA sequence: TGTGCCAGTAGTTCCAGGGGCCTCCCCTACGAGCAGTACTTC. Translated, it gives CASSSRGLPYEQYF.

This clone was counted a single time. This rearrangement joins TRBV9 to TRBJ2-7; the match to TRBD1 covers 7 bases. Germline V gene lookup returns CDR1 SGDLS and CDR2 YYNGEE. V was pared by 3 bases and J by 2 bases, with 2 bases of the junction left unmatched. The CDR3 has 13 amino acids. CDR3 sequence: CASSAGQAYEQYF. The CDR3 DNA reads TGTGCCAGCAGCGCAGGACAGGCCTACGAGCAGTACTTC. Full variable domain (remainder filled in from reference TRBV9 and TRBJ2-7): DSGVTQTPKHLITATGQRVTLRCSPRSGDLSVYWYQQSLDQGLQFLIQYYNGEERAKGNILERFSAQQFPDLHSELNLSSLELGDSALYFCASSAGQAYEQYFGPGTRLTVT.

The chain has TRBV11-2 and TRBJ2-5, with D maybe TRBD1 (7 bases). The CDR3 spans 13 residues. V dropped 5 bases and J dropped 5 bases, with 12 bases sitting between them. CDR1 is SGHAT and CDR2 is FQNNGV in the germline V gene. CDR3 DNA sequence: TGTGCCAGCAGCCCTGCGGGACAGGAGACCCAGTACTTC. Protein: CASSPAGQETQYF.

The CDR3 DNA reads as TGTGCCAGTGGGGGACTAGCGTACACCGGGGAGCTGTTTTTT. Translated, it gives CASGGLAYTGELFF. The J gene is TRBJ2-2, the V gene TRBV19; the match to TRBD2 covers 10 bases. With 8 bases clipped from V and 3 bases from J, the junction kept 3 bases outside the gene matches. Germline CDR1 LNHDA, CDR2 SQIVND (reference sequence). The CDR3 sequence is 14 residues long.

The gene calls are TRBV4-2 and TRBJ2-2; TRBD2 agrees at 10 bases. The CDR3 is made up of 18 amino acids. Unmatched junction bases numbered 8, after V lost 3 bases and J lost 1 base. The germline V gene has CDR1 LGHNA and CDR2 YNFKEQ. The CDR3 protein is CASSHNPSGGLNTGELFF. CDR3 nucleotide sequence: TGTGCCAGCAGCCATAACCCTAGCGGGGGCCTGAACACCGGGGAGCTGTTTTTT.

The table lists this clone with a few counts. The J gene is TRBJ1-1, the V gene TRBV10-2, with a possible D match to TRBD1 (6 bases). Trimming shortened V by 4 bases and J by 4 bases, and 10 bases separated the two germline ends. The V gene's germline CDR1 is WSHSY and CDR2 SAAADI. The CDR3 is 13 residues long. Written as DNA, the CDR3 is TGCGCCAGCAGTGTTTCCAGGGGCACTGAAGCTTTCTTT. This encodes CASSVSRGTEAFF.

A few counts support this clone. Here the CDR3 DNA reads TGTGCCAGTAGGAGGGTACCGGGTAACTATGGCTACACCTTC. Residues: CASRRVPGNYGYTF. V is TRBV19 and J is TRBJ1-2; D gene uncertain. Germline values: CDR1 LNHDA, CDR2 SQIVND (reference sequence). The CDR3 runs 14 residues. The V end lost 6 bases, the J end lost 1 base, and 12 bases lay between the germline ends.